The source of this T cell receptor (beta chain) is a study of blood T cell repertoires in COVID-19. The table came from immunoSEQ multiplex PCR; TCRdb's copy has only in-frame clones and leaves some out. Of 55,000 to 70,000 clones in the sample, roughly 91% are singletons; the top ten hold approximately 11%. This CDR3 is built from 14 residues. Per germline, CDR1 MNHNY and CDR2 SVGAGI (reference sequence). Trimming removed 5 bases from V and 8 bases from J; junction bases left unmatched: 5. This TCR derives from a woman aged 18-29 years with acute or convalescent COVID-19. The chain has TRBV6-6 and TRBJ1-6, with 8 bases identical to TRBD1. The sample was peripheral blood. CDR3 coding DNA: TGTGCCAGCAGTCAACAGGGGGGCTATTCACCCCTCCACTTT. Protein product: CASSQQGGYSPLHF.